The source of this TCR beta chain is a study of blood T cell repertoires in COVID-19. Study-wide background: Sample material is recorded as cDNA or gDNA derived from T cells, B-cell-depleted T cells, or PBMCs.

Under the authors' procedure: Estimation of nucleated cell counts was performed using reference gene primer amplification. The repertoire was sequenced with immunoSEQ multiplex PCR; TCRdb's copy has only in-frame clones and lacks some. Clone size and V and J calls were adopted from that table, with D and trimming inferred from the DNA. The sample carries around 160,000 clones, 80% to 90% recorded once. After removal of 3 bases from V and 6 bases from J, the junction contained 2 bases not matched to a gene. Germline-derived CDR1 and CDR2 are MGHRA and YSYEKL. The CDR3 covers 13 residues. Enrollment of patients from Seattle took place during active infection, with longitudinal follow-up.

Sequenced: peripheral blood. The chain recombines TRBV4-1 with TRBJ1-5, with 7 nucleotides matching TRBD1. This receptor was taken from a man younger than 35 with COVID-19, enrolled during active disease. CDR3: CASSQPGGQPQHF. The CDR3 DNA is TGCGCCAGCAGCCAGCCAGGGGGTCAGCCCCAGCATTTT.